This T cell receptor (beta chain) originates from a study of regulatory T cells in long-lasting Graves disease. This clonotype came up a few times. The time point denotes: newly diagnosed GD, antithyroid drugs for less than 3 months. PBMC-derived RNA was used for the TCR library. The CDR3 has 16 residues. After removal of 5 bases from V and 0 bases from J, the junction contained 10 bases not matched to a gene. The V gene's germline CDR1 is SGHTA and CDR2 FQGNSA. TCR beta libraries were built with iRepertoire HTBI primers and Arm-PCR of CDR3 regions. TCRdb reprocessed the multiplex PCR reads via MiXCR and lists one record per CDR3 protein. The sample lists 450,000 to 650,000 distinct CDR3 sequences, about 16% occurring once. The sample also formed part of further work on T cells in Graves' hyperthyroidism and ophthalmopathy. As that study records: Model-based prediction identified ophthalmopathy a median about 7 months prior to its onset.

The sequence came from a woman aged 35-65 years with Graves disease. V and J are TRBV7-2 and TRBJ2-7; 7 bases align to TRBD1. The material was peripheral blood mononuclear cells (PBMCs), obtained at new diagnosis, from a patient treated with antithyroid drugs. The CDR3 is CASSPPTGTHSYEQYF. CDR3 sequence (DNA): TGTGCCAGCAGCCCGCCGACAGGGACCCACTCCTACGAGCAGTACTTC.